A selection of T cell receptor beta chains follows, all from one sample in a study of blood T cell repertoires in COVID-19. The protocol was immunoSEQ multiplex PCR, while the TCRdb copy is restricted to in-frame clones and leaves out a portion. The repertoire includes 120,000 or so clones, over 60% of them detected once, and roughly 35% sits in the top ten. The sample was peripheral blood. The source is a man aged 35 to 55 with active or convalescent COVID-19. CDR3s include the opening cysteine and the closing phenylalanine or tryptophan. A D gene is named only where the DNA matches it firmly. Clone size is not always given. Where it is, it says once, few, many or a class for expanded clones.

>14|.|TRBV2|TRBD1|TRBJ1-2
TGTGCCAGCAGAGACGACAGGGGAGTCTATGGCTACACCTTC
CASRDDRGVYGYTF
>13|.|TRBV27|.|TRBJ2-7
TGTGCCAGCAGTTTCAGGCTTTCCTACGAGCAGTACTTC
CASSFRLSYEQYF
>16|.|TRBV4-1|.|TRBJ2-2
TGCGCCAGCAGCCAAGAGGCGACTATTAACACCGGGGAGCTGTTTTTT
CASSQEATINTGELFF
>15|.|TRBV3-1/TRBV3-2|.|TRBJ2-7
TGTGCCAGCAGCCCCAGGGGACGGGTCGGGCTCGAGCAGTACTTC
CASSPRGRVGLEQYF
>15|.|TRBV14|.|TRBJ2-3
TGTGCCAGCAGCCACTCTGGCCGACACACAGATACGCAGTATTTT
CASSHSGRHTDTQYF
>11|.|TRBV25-1|.|TRBJ1-4
TGTGCCAGCAGCCAAAATGAAAAACTGTTTTTT
CASSQNEKLFF
>13|.|TRBV27|.|TRBJ2-3
TGTGCCAGCAGTTCCTCGCGAACAGATACGCAGTATTTT
CASSSSRTDTQYF
>14|once|TRBV18|TRBD1|TRBJ1-1
TGTGCCAGCTCACCACCGGGGTCAGGGGGCAAAACTTTCTTT
CASSPPGSGGKTFF
>15|.|TRBV7-8|TRBD1|TRBJ2-7
TGTGCCAGCAGCTTAGAGTACAGGGGCGGTATAGAGCAGTACTTC
CASSLEYRGGIEQYF
>14|.|TRBV9|.|TRBJ1-3
TGTGCCAGCAGCGTGACACTCTCTGGAAACACCATATATTTT
CASSVTLSGNTIYF
>13|.|TRBV30|TRBD1|TRBJ1-4
TGTGCCTGGAGGGACAGGGGAGGTGAAAAACTGTTTTTT
CAWRDRGGEKLFF
>15|once|TRBV3-1/TRBV3-2|TRBD1|TRBJ1-1
TGTGCCAGCAGGGGGACAGGCGAAAAAATATCTGAAGCTTTCTTT
CASRGTGEKISEAFF
>13|.|TRBV9|.|TRBJ1-5
TGTGCCAGCAGCCTCGCGGACACGGGTCCCCAGCATTTT
CASSLADTGPQHF
>13|.|TRBV27|.|TRBJ2-3
TGTGCCAGCAGTTTTACAGCGGTAGATACGCAGTATTTT
CASSFTAVDTQYF
>15|.|TRBV5-1|TRBD1|TRBJ1-4
TGCGCCAGCAGCCTCGCAGGGGGCGCGGGAGAAAAACTGTTTTTT
CASSLAGGAGEKLFF
>15|.|TRBV6-5|TRBD1|TRBJ2-5
TGTGCCAGCAGTTACGTGGGGACAGGATTGGAGACCCAGTACTTC
CASSYVGTGLETQYF
>14|.|TRBV30|TRBD2|TRBJ2-5
TGTGCCTGGAGTGTCCGGGGGGGCTGGGAGACCCAGTACTTC
CAWSVRGGWETQYF
>12|few|TRBV3-1/TRBV3-2|.|TRBJ2-5
TGTGCCAGCAGCCCGCCAGGGGAGACCCAGTACTTC
CASSPPGETQYF
>14|.|TRBV6-6|.|TRBJ1-4
TGTGCCAGCAGTTACGCAGAGGATAATGAAAAACTGTTTTTT
CASSYAEDNEKLFF
>14|.|TRBV7-8|.|TRBJ1-4
TGTGCCAGCACCCAGCGAGGCACAGGGGAAAAACTGTTTTTT
CASTQRGTGEKLFF
>13|.|TRBV18|.|TRBJ1-2
TGTGCCAGCTCACCATCCGGGGAAAGGAGCTACACCTTC
CASSPSGERSYTF
>14|.|TRBV6-5|TRBD1|TRBJ1-2
TGTGCCAGCAGTAGTGGGACAGGGAACTATGGCTACACCTTC
CASSSGTGNYGYTF
>17|.|TRBV6-4|.|TRBJ1-3
TGTGCCAGCAGTGCCCCGTGGGGAGGCGGTTCTGGAAACACCATATATTTT
CASSAPWGGGSGNTIYF
>17|.|TRBV14|.|TRBJ2-3
TGTGCCAGCAGCCCCTGGGGGACACGTACCCTAGGGGATACGCAGTATTTT
CASSPWGTRTLGDTQYF
>16|.|TRBV11-2|.|TRBJ1-1
TGTGCCAGCAGCTTAGCCCCCGTTGGAGGGGACACTGAAGCTTTCTTT
CASSLAPVGGDTEAFF
>15|few|TRBV7-9|.|TRBJ2-6
TGTGCCAGCAGCTTAGTGTCCGCTGGGGCCAACGTCCTGACTTTC
CASSLVSAGANVLTF
>11|.|TRBV25-1|.|TRBJ2-7
TGTGCCAGCAGTGCTATCCACGAGCAGTACTTC
CASSAIHEQYF
>14|.|TRBV27|TRBD2|TRBJ2-7
TGTGCCAGCAGTTTAGGCGGGAGGGGTTACGAGCAGTACTTC
CASSLGGRGYEQYF
>19|.|TRBV9|.|TRBJ1-1
TGTGCCAGCAGCGTAGCCTCCCCGGAGTACTTTCCCATGAACACTGAAGCTTTCTTT
CASSVASPEYFPMNTEAFF
>14|.|TRBV28|TRBD1|TRBJ1-2
TGTGCCAGCAGTTTAAAGGGCAGGGGGCATGGCTACACCTTC
CASSLKGRGHGYTF
>13|few|TRBV24-1|.|TRBJ1-5
TGTGCCACCAGCATGGACACCTATCAGCCCCAGCATTTT
CATSMDTYQPQHF